One and the same sample provided the 9 T cell receptor beta chains below, sequenced in a study of blood T cell repertoires in COVID-19 (dated by TCRdb to 2018 to 2021). The library came from the immunoSEQ multiplex PCR assay. Imported from immuneACCESS, the table was reduced by TCRdb to in-frame sequences with V and J called. These copies leave out some clones; in studies compared against another copy, an unresolved V gene accounts for under half, and the cause of the remainder is not known. Within this sample are some 60,000 clones, with 91% of them counted one time only. The ten biggest clones cover approximately 2.3% of the sample. Sequences were obtained from peripheral blood. These receptors were collected from a man between 60 and 70 years old with acute or convalescent COVID-19.

This chain links TRBV9 with TRBJ2-7; 8 nucleotides agree with TRBD1. V trimming: 3 bases; J trimming: 2 bases; junction bases outside the gene matches: 7. The CDR3 has 15 amino acids. CDR1 SGDLS and CDR2 YYNGEE come from the germline V gene. For the CDR3, the DNA is TGTGCCAGCAGCGCCTCTGGACAGGGAACCTACGAGCAGTACTTC. It specifies CASSASGQGTYEQYF.

The chain combines TRBV5-4 with TRBJ2-1; no definite D call. Germline V gives CDR1 SGHNT, CDR2 YYREEE (reference sequence). CDR3 size: 14 residues. V gave up 3 bases and J gave up 4 bases, with 11 bases separating them. CDR3: CASSSKDVYNEQFF. CDR3 nucleotide sequence: TGTGCCAGCAGCTCTAAAGATGTATACAATGAGCAGTTCTTC. Variable domain in full (rest from reference TRBV5-4 and TRBJ2-1): ETGVTQSPTHLIKTRGQQVTLRCSSQSGHNTVSWYQQALGQGPQFIFQYYREEENGRGNFPPRFSGLQFPNYSSELNVNALELDDSALYLCASSSKDVYNEQFFGPGTRLTVL.

This clone was counted a single time. This sequence joins TRBV11-2 and TRBJ2-1, with 9 bases fitting TRBD1. Germline V lookup: CDR1 SGHAT, CDR2 FQNNGV. After removal of 5 bases from V and 8 bases from J, the junction contained 4 bases not matched to a gene. The CDR3 is 13 residues long. This CDR3 is CASSRDRGYEQFF. CDR3 sequence (DNA): TGTGCCAGCAGCAGAGACAGGGGGTATGAGCAGTTCTTC.

The chain carries TRBV19 and TRBJ1-6, with D possibly being TRBD1 (6 bases). Germline V gives CDR1 LNHDA, CDR2 SQIVND (reference sequence). The germline V and J ends were trimmed by 3 bases and 5 bases, with 17 bases remaining between them. This CDR3 has 17 amino acids. This CDR3 is CASSIKYGQQNNSPLHF. CDR3 coding DNA: TGTGCCAGTAGTATCAAGTACGGACAGCAAAATAATTCACCCCTCCACTTT.

The rearrangement links TRBV30 to TRBJ1-5, with D tentatively TRBD1 (5 bases). Per the germline V gene, CDR1 is GTSNPN and CDR2 is SVGIG (reference sequence). V dropped 6 bases and J dropped 4 bases, with 13 bases sitting between them. The CDR3 loop spans 13 amino acids. As DNA, the CDR3 is TGTGCCTGCTCACTTGGGGGGAATCAGCCCCAGCATTTT. Translating gives CACSLGGNQPQHF.

The V call is TRBV19, the J call TRBJ2-2, with 12 bases that match TRBD2. Germline V gene lookup returns CDR1 LNHDA and CDR2 SQIVND (reference sequence). The junction had 3 bases not matched to a gene; V was cut back by 5 bases and J by 5 bases. The CDR3 contains 15 residues. DNA for the CDR3: TGTGCCAGTAGTTTACTAGCGGGAGGTACCGGGGAGCTGTTTTTT. It yields the protein CASSLLAGGTGELFF.

The chain carries TRBV2 and TRBJ2-3; D possibly corresponds to TRBD2 (6 bases). The CDR3 has 14 residues. Germline-derived CDR1 and CDR2 are SNHLY and FYNNEI. The germline V and J ends were trimmed by 7 bases and 0 bases, with 11 bases remaining between them. CDR3 sequence: CASKREASTDTQYF. The CDR3 bases are TGTGCCAGCAAGAGGGAGGCTAGCACAGATACGCAGTATTTT.

This chain links TRBV28 with TRBJ1-2; 9 positions agree with TRBD1. Trimming removed 3 bases from V and 0 bases from J; junction bases left unmatched: 2. The CDR3 contains 15 residues. The germline V gene encodes CDR1 MDHEN and CDR2 SYDVKM. CDR3 in DNA: TGTGCCAGCAGTTTGGGACAGGGAACTAACTATGGCTACACCTTC. Its protein product is CASSLGQGTNYGYTF.

This clone appeared a few times. The CDR3 here is CASSLGFGTGDEQYF. As DNA, the CDR3 is TGCGCCAGCAGCTTGGGGTTCGGGACAGGGGACGAGCAGTACTTC. This chain connects TRBV5-1 to TRBJ2-7, with 10 nucleotides matching TRBD1. V gave up 0 bases and J gave up 5 bases; unmatched junction bases: 5. CDR1 and CDR2 from the germline V gene are SGHRS and YFSETQ. The CDR3 length is 15 residues.